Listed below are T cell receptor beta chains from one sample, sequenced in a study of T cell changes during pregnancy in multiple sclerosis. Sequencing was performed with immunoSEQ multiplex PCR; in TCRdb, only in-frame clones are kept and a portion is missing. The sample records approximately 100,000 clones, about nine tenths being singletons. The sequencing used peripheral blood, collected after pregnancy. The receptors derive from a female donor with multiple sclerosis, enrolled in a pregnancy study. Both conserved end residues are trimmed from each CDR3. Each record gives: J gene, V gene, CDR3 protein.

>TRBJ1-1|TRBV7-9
ASSLSADSEAF
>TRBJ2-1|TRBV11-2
ASSFRGQGNNEQF
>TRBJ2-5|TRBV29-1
SVEDGARVAETQY
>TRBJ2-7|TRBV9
ASSVAQTSGSHEQY
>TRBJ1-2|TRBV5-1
ASSLSDSLRGYT
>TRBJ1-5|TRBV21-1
ASDNRVRQPQH
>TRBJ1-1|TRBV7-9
ASSLWRPEGAEAF
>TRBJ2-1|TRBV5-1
ASSPGQGGLAGVNEQF
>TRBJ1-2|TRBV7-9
ASSPDSDRVGGYT
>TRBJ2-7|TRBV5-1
ASSFGRAPVSSYEQY
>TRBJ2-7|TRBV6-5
ASSRDWRSSYEQY
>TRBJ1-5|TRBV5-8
ASSVQPPSNQPQH
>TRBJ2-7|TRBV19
ASSNSGGPYEQY
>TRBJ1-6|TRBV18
ASSRESFSYNSPLH
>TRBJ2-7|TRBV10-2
ASSESETDTYEQY